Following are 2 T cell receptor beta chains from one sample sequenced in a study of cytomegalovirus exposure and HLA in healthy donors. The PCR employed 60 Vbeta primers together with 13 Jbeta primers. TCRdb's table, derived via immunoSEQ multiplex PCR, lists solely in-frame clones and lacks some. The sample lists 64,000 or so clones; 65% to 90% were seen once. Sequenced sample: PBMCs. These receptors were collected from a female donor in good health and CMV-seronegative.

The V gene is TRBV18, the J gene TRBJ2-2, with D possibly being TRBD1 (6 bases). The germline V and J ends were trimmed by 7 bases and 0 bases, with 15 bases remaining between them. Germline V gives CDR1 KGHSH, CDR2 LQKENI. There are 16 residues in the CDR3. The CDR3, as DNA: TGTGCCAGCTTACTCTCCGGGACACCGAACACCGGGGAGCTGTTTTTT. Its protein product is CASLLSGTPNTGELFF.

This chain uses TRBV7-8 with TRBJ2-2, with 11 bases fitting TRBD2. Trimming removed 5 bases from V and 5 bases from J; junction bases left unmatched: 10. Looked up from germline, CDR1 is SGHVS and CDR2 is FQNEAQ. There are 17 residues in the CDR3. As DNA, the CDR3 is TGTGCCAGCAGCCCGGAACTGACTAGCGGGATTACCGGGGAGCTGTTTTTT. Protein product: CASSPELTSGITGELFF.